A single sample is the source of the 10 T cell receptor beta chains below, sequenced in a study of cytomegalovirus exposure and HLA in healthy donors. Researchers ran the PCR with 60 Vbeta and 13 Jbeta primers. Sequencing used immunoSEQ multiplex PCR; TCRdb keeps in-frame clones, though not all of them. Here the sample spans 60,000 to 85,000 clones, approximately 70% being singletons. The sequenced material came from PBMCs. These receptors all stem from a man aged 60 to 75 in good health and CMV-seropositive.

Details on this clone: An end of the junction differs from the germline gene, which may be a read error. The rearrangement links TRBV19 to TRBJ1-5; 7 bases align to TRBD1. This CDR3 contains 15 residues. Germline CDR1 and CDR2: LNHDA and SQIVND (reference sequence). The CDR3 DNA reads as TGTGCCAGTAGTATAGGGGGGCAGGGGGATCACCCCCAGCATTTT. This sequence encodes CASSIGGQGDHPQHF.

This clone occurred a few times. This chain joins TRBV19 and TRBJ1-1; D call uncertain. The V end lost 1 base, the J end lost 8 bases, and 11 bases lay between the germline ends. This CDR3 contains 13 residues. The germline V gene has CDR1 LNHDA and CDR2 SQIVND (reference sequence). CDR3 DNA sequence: TGTGCCAGTAGTATAGCCCCCGGGATCGAAGCTTTCTTT. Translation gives CASSIAPGIEAFF.

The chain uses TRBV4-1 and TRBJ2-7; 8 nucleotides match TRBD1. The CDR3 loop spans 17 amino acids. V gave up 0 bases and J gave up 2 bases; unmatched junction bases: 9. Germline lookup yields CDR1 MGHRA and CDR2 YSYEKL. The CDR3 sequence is CASSQEGQGAVTYEQYF. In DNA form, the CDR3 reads TGCGCCAGCAGCCAAGAGGGGCAGGGGGCGGTTACCTACGAGCAGTACTTC.

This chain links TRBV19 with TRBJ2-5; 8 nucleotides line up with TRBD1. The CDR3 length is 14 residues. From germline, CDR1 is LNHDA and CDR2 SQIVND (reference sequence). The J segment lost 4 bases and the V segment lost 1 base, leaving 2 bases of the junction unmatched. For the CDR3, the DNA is TGTGCCAGTAGTATAGGGACAGGGTCAGAGACCCAGTACTTC. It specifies CASSIGTGSETQYF. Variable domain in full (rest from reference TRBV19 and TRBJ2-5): DGGITQSPKYLFRKEGQNVTLSCEQNLNHDAMYWYRQDPGQGLRLIYYSQIVNDFQKGDIAEGYSVSREKKESFPLTVTSAQKNPTAFYLCASSIGTGSETQYFGPGTRLLVL.

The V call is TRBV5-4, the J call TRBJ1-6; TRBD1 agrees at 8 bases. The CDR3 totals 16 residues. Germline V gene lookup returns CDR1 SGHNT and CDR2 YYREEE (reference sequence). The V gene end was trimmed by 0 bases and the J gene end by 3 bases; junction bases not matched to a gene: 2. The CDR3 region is CASSLAGGLYNSPLHF. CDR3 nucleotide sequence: TGTGCCAGCAGCTTGGCAGGGGGCCTCTATAATTCACCCCTCCACTTT.

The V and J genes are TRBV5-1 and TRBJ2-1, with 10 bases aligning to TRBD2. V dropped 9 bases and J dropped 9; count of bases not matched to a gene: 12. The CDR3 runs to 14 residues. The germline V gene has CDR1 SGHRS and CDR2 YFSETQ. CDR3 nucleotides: TGCGCCACCACCCCTAGCGGGAGCAGACTTGAGCAGTTCTTC. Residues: CATTPSGSRLEQFF.

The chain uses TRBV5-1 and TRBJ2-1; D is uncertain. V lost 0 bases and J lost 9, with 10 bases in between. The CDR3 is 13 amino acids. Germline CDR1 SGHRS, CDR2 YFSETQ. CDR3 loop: CASSLAYPGEQFF. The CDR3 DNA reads TGCGCCAGCAGCTTGGCCTACCCCGGTGAGCAGTTCTTC.

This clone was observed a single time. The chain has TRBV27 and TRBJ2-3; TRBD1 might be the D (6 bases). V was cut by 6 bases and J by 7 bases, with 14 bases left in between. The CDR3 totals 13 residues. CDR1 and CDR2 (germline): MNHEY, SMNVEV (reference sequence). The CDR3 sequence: CASSARDTYTQYF. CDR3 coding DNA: TGTGCCAGCAGCGCCCGGGACACTTATACGCAGTATTTT.

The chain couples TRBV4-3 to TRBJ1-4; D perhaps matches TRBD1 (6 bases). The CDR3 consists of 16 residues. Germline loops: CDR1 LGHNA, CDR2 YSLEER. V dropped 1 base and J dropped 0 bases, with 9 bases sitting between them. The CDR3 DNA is TGCGCCAGCAGCCAAGCTGGGACAACAACTAATGAAAAACTGTTTTTT. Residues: CASSQAGTTTNEKLFF.

The CDR3, as DNA: TGTGCCAGCAGCTTAGGGACAGGACAGGGGAGTGGCTACACCTTC. Encoded protein: CASSLGTGQGSGYTF. The chain recombines TRBV11-2 with TRBJ1-2; 9 nucleotides match TRBD1. CDR3 length: 15 amino acids. V trimming: 1 base; J trimming: 7 bases; junction bases outside the gene matches: 7. CDR1 SGHAT and CDR2 FQNNGV come from the germline V gene.